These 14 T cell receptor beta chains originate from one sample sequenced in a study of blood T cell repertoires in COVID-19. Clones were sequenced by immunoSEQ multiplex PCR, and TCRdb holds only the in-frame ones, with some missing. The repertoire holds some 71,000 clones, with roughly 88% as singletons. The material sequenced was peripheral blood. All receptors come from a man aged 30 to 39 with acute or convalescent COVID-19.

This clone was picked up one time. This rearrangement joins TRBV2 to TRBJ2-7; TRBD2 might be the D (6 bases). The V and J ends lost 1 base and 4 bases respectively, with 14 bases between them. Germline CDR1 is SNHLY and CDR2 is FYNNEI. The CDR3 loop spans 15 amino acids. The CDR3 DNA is TGTGCCAGCAGTGAAGGCGGGGTCCGTGATTACGAGCAGTACGTC. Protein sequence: CASSEGGVRDYEQYV.

The CDR3, as DNA: TGTGCCAGCAGCGCAAGACTAGGTTACGAGCAGTACGTC. Protein product: CASSARLGYEQYV. J is TRBJ2-7 and V is TRBV21-1; no check of the table's D call, TRBD2, against the DNA was made. TRBV21-1 is an annotated pseudogene. The CDR3 loop spans 13 amino acids.

CDR3 amino acids: CASSVPTSGVGEQYF. The CDR3 DNA sequence: TGTGCCAGCAGCGTCCCGACTAGCGGAGTGGGTGAGCAGTACTTC. This sequence joins TRBV5-4 and TRBJ2-7, with 9 nucleotides matching TRBD2. Germline-derived CDR1 and CDR2 are SGHNT and YYREEE (reference sequence). This CDR3 region has 15 residues. V shed 4 bases, J shed 7 bases, and the junction held 12 bases outside the gene matches.

DNA for the CDR3: TGTGCCAGCAGTTTACAGGGGATGGAGACCCAGTACTTC. Its translation is CASSLQGMETQYF. The chain employs TRBV12-3 or TRBV12-4 and TRBJ2-5; possibly TRBD1 for D (6 bases). Trimming took 2 bases from V and 5 from J, leaving 9 bases between them. This CDR3 has 13 amino acids.

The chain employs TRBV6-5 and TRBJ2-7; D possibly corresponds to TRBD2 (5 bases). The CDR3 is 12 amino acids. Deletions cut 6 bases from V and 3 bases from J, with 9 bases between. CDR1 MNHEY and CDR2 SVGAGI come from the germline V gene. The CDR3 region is CASSTGDYEQYV. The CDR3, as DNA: TGTGCCAGCAGCACCGGGGACTACGAGCAGTACGTC.

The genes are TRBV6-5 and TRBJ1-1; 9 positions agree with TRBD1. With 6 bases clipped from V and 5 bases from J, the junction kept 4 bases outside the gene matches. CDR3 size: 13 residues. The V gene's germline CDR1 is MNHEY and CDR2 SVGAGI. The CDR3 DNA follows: TGTGCCAGCAGGGGACAGGGACGGACTGAAGCTTTCTTT. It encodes CASRGQGRTEAFF.

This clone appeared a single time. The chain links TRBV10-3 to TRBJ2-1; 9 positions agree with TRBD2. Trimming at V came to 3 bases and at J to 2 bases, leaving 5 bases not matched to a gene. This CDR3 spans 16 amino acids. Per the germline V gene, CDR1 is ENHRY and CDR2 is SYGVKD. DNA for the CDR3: TGTGCCATCAGTGACGGCGGGAGGGCCACCTACAATGAGCAGTTCTTC. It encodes CAISDGGRATYNEQFF.

CDR3: CASSIISGTHEQYF. The CDR3 coding sequence is TGTGCCAGTAGTATAATTTCAGGGACTCACGAGCAGTACTTC. The rearrangement joins TRBV19 to TRBJ2-7, with a possible D match to TRBD2 (6 bases). The CDR3 is 14 amino acids. Trimming left V 2 bases short and J 5 bases short, with 13 bases between. Germline V gene data show CDR1 as LNHDA and CDR2 as SQIVND (reference sequence).

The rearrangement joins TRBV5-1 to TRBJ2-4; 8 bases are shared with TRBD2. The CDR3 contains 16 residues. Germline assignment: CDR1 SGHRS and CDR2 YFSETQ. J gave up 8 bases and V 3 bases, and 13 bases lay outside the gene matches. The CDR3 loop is CASSSLKGSGGDIQYF. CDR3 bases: TGCGCCAGCAGCTCTTTGAAGGGAAGCGGGGGAGACATTCAGTACTTC. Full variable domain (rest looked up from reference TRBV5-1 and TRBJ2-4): KAGVTQTPRYLIKTRGQQVTLSCSPISGHRSVSWYQQTPGQGLQFLFEYFSETQRNKGNFPGRFSGRQFSNSRSEMNVSTLELGDSALYLCASSSLKGSGGDIQYFGAGTRLSVL.

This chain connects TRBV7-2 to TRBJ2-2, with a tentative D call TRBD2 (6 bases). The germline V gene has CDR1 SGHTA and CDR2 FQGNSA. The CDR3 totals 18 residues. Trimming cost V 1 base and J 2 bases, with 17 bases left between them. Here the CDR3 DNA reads TGTGCCAGCAGCTTAGTGGGGATGTTCGCGGGAAACACCGGGGAGCTGTTTTTT. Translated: CASSLVGMFAGNTGELFF.

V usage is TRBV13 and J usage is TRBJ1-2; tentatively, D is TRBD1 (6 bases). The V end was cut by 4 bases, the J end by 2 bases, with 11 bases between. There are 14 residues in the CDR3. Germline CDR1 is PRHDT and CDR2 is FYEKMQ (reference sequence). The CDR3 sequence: CASSSIDRNYGYTF. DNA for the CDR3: TGTGCCAGCAGCTCAATAGACAGGAACTATGGCTACACCTTC.

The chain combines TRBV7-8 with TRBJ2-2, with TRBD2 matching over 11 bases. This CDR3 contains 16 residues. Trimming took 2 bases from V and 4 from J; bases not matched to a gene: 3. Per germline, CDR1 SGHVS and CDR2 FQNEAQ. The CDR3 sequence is CASSLLLAGGTGELFF. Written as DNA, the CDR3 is TGTGCCAGCAGCTTACTTCTAGCGGGAGGCACCGGGGAGCTGTTTTTT. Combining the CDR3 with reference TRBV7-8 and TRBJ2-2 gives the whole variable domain GAGVSQSPRYKVAKRGQDVALRCDPISGHVSLFWYQQALGQGPEFLTYFQNEAQLDKSGLPSDRFFAERPEGSVSTLKIQRTQQEDSAVYLCASSLLLAGGTGELFFGEGSRLTVL.

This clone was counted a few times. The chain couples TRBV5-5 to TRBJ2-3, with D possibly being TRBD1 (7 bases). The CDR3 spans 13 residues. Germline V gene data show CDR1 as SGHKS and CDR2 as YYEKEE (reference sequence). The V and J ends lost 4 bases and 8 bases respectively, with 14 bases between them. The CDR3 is CASSEEGAGTQYF. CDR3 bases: TGTGCCAGCAGCGAGGAGGGGGCCGGTACGCAGTATTTT.

In DNA form, the CDR3 reads TGTGCCAGCAGCTTAGGCCGGGACGGACAGTTCAGAATGTTTTTT. This codes for CASSLGRDGQFRMFF. V usage is TRBV7-6 and J usage is TRBJ1-4, with a possible D match to TRBD1 (6 bases). The CDR3 spans 15 residues. Germline V gene data show CDR1 as SGHVS and CDR2 as FNYEAQ. Trimming removed 1 base at V and 15 bases at J, with 21 bases between.